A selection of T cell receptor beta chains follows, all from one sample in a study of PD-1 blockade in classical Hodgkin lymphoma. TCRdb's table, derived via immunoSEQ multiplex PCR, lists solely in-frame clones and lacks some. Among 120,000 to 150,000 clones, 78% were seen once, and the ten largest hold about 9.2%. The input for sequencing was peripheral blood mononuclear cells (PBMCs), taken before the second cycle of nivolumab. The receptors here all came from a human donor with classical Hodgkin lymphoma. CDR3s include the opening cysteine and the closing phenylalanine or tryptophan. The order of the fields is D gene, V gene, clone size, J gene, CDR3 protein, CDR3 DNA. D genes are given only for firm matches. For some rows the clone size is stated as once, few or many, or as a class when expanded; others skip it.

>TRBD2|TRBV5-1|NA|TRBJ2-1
CASKGGGYGEQFF
TGCGCCAGCAAGGGCGGGGGTTACGGTGAGCAGTTCTTC
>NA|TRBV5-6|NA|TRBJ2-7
CASRRLGADAGYEQYF
TGTGCCAGCCGACGTCTAGGGGCGGACGCCGGGTACGAGCAGTACTTC
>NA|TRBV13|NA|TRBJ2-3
CASSLGPEGSTDTQYF
TGTGCCAGCAGCTTAGGCCCGGAGGGAAGCACAGATACGCAGTATTTT
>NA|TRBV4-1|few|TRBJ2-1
CASSQGNEQFF
TGCGCCAGCAGCCAGGGAAATGAGCAGTTCTTC
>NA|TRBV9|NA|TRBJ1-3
CASSVGWGSENTIYF
TGTGCCAGCAGCGTAGGGTGGGGTTCTGAAAACACCATATATTTT
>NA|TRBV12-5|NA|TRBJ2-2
CASGLETRRLSGELFF
TGTGCTAGTGGTTTGGAGACTAGAAGGCTTAGTGGGGAGCTGTTTTTT
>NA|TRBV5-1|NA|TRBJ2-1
CASSRGPGVYEQFF
TGCGCCAGCAGTCGGGGACCAGGGGTCTATGAGCAGTTCTTC
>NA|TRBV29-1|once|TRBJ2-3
CSVARGSSTDTQYF
TGCAGCGTTGCCCGAGGCTCTAGCACAGATACGCAGTATTTT
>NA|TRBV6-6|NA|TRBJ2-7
CASSYSGWEQYF
TGTGCCAGCAGTTACTCCGGGTGGGAGCAGTACTTC
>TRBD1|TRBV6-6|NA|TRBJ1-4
CASSPGTGNEKLFF
TGTGCCAGCAGCCCCGGGACAGGGAATGAAAAACTGTTTTTT
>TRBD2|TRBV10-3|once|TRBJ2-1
CAISSSGSDNEQFF
TGTGCCATCAGCTCTAGCGGTAGCGACAATGAGCAGTTCTTC
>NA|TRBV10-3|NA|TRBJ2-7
CAISKDRSYEQYF
TGTGCCATCAGCAAGGACAGATCCTACGAGCAGTACTTC
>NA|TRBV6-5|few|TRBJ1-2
CASSYRDNYGYTF
TGTGCCAGCAGTTACAGGGATAACTATGGCTACACCTTC
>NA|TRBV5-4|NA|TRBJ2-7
CASSTAINRGLGYEQCF
TGTGCCAGCAGCACCGCTATAAACAGAGGATTGGGCTACGAGCAGTGCTTC
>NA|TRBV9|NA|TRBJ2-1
CASSPRGAYRDEQFF
TGTGCCAGCAGCCCCCGGGGGGCCTATAGGGATGAGCAGTTCTTC
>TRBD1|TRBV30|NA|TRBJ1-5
CAWNLQGVNQPQHF
TGTGCCTGGAATTTACAGGGGGTTAATCAGCCCCAGCATTTT
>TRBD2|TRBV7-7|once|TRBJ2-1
CASSPSGGASYNEQFF
TGTGCTAGCAGCCCTAGCGGGGGGGCATCCTACAATGAGCAGTTCTTC
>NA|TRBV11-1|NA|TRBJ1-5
CASSFAREQPQHF
TGTGCCAGCAGCTTCGCCAGGGAGCAGCCCCAGCATTTT
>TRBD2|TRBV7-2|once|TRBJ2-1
CASSLGRGLALKQFF
TGTGCCAGCAGCTTAGGTAGGGGACTAGCCCTTAAGCAGTTCTTC
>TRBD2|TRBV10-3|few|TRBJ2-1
CAILASGRYNEQFF
TGTGCCATCTTGGCTAGCGGGCGCTACAATGAGCAGTTCTTC
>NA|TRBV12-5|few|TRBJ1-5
CASGRDSNQPQHF
TGTGCTAGTGGCCGGGACAGCAATCAGCCCCAGCATTTT
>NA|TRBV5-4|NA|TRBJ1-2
CASSQDLYQGSTF
TGCGCCAGCAGCCAAGATCTTTATCAGGGTTCCACCTTC
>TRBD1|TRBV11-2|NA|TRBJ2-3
CASSLIPGQGTDTQYF
TGTGCCAGCAGCTTAATCCCGGGACAGGGCACAGATACGCAGTATTTT
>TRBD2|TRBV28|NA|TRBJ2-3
CASSGTSGTKRIRTDTQYF
TGTGCCAGCAGTGGGACTAGCGGGACTAAGAGAATACGCACAGATACGCAGTATTTT
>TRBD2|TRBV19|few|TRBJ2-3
CASSTRLAGTLDTQYF
TGTGCCAGTAGTACAAGACTAGCGGGTACGTTGGATACGCAGTATTTT
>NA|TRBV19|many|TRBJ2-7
CASSAEAGYEQYF
TGTGCCAGTAGTGCTGAGGCGGGGTACGAGCAGTACTTC
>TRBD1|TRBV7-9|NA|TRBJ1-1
CASSSGGVGGTEAFF
TGTGCCAGCAGCTCAGGGGGGGTGGGGGGCACTGAAGCTTTCTTT
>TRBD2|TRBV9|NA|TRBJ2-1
CASSGGGTSGTYNEQFF
TGTGCCAGCAGCGGAGGCGGGACTAGCGGAACCTACAATGAGCAGTTCTTC
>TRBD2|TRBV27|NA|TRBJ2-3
CASRGLVSDTQYF
TGTGCCAGCAGGGGACTAGTTAGTGATACGCAGTATTTT
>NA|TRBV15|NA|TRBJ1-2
CATSSMVDYGYTF
TGTGCCACCTCCTCTATGGTTGACTATGGCTACACCTTC
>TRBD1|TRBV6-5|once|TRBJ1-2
CASSYSRQGANYGYTF
TGTGCCAGCAGTTACTCGAGGCAGGGGGCGAACTATGGCTACACCTTC
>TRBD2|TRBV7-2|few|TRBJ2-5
CASSLVTSGYETQYF
TGTGCCAGCAGCTTAGTCACTAGCGGGTATGAGACCCAGTACTTC
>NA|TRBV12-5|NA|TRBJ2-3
CASGPGANPITQYF
TGTGCTAGTGGTCCCGGGGCCAACCCTATTACGCAGTATTTT
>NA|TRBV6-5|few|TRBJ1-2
CASSRTGNYGYTF
TGTGCCAGCAGTAGAACGGGGAACTATGGCTACACCTTC
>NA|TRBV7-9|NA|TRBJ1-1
CASSLLVSGELGTEAFF
TGTGCCAGCAGCTTATTAGTGTCCGGGGAATTGGGCACTGAAGCTTTCTTT
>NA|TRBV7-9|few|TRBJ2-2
CASSFRGTANTGELFF
TGTGCCAGCAGCTTTAGGGGGACTGCGAACACCGGGGAGCTGTTTTTT
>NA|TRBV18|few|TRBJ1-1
CASSPGSRQMNTEAFF
TGTGCCAGCTCACCAGGGTCGAGACAGATGAACACTGAAGCTTTCTTT
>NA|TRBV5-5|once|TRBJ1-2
CASSYRRAERGYTF
TGTGCCAGCAGCTACCGCCGGGCGGAAAGGGGCTACACCTTC
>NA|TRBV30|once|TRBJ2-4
CAWSFSEGIQYF
TGTGCCTGGAGTTTTAGTGAGGGCATTCAGTACTTC
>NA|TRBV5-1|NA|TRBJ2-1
CASSWGGQEYNEQFF
TGCGCCAGCAGCTGGGGGGGACAGGAGTACAATGAGCAGTTCTTC
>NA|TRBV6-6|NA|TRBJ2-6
CASSYTESGANVLTF
TGTGCCAGCAGTTATACCGAGTCTGGGGCCAACGTCCTGACTTTC
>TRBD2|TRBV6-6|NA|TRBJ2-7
CASTIAGVHYEQYF
TGTGCCAGCACCATAGCGGGGGTCCACTACGAGCAGTACTTC
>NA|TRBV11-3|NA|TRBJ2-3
CASSLVGGADTQYF
TGTGCCAGCAGCTTAGTTGGGGGCGCAGATACGCAGTATTTT
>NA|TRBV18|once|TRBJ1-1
CASSRVLNTEAFF
TGTGCCAGCTCAAGGGTTCTGAACACTGAAGCTTTCTTT
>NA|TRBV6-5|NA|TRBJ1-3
CASSYGNTIYF
TGTGCCAGCAGTTACGGAAACACCATATATTTT
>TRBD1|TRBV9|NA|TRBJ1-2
CASRPTGNYGYTF
TGTGCCAGCAGACCGACAGGGAACTATGGCTACACCTTC
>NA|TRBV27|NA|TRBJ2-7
CASKGAGTLWQYF
TGTGCCAGCAAAGGAGCAGGGACCCTATGGCAGTACTTC
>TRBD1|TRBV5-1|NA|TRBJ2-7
CASSLAGQGYEQYF
TGCGCCAGCAGCTTAGCCGGACAGGGGTACGAGCAGTACTTC
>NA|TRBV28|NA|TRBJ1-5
CASSLRDQPQHF
TGTGCCAGCAGTTTGCGTGATCAGCCCCAGCATTTT